This T cell receptor (beta chain) was recovered during a study of blood T cells in healthy people across ages. With a J-beta primer mix and a sample-barcoded 5' primer, a second PCR ran about 6 to 11 cycles. TCRdb independently ran MiXCR on the 5' RACE reads; one entry per CDR3 protein. The sample comprises over 1,500,000 distinct CDR3 sequences, 40% to 55% of which are singletons, and less than 2.5% rests with the top ten. General study findings and limits: Estimated diversity across one million T cells was deemed an underestimate. When set beside aged donors, long-lived donors presented more naive CD4+ cells and higher diversity.

Notes on this clonotype: What it recognizes is unknown. Since the CDR3 does not end with the conserved phenylalanine or tryptophan, this likely comes from a read error.

Sample: blood. The sequence was obtained from a woman aged 40 to 50 in good health.

CDR3 protein: CASSPQGGVKNIQYL. In nucleotides, the CDR3 is TGTGCCAGCAGCCCCCAGGGGGGGGTCAAAAACATTCAGTACCTC. This chain uses TRBV7-2 with TRBJ2-4; tentatively, D is TRBD1 or TRBD2 (7 bases each). CDR1 and CDR2 from the germline V gene are SGHTA and FQGNSA. With 5 bases removed from V and 3 bases from J, the gap between germline ends came to 14 bases. The CDR3 spans 15 residues.